The sample holds one count of the clone carrying this T cell receptor (beta chain). The data were obtained in a study of blood T cell repertoires in COVID-19. Looking at the study overall: Sites in the United States, Italy and Spain provided acute and convalescent COVID-19 samples.

Looked up from germline, CDR1 is SGHRS and CDR2 is YFSETQ. The CDR3 is 15 residues long. Germline trimming cut 4 bases from V and 4 bases from J; bases unmatched to any gene: 6. Authors' processing steps: Counts of nucleated cells, estimated from reference gene primer amplification, were obtained. TCRdb's copy holds only in-frame clones and misses some; the assay was immunoSEQ multiplex PCR. That table supplies the V and J calls and clone size; D and trimming were determined from the DNA. The sample lists 150,000 to 200,000 clones; roughly nine tenths were seen once. The chain joins TRBV5-1 to TRBJ2-3, with 10 positions matching TRBD2. The clonotype originates from a woman aged 60-75 years with COVID-19, enrolled during active disease. Sequenced input: peripheral blood. CDR3 residues: CASSPSGRAADTQYF. CDR3 in DNA: TGCGCCAGCAGCCCGAGCGGGAGGGCGGCAGATACGCAGTATTTT.